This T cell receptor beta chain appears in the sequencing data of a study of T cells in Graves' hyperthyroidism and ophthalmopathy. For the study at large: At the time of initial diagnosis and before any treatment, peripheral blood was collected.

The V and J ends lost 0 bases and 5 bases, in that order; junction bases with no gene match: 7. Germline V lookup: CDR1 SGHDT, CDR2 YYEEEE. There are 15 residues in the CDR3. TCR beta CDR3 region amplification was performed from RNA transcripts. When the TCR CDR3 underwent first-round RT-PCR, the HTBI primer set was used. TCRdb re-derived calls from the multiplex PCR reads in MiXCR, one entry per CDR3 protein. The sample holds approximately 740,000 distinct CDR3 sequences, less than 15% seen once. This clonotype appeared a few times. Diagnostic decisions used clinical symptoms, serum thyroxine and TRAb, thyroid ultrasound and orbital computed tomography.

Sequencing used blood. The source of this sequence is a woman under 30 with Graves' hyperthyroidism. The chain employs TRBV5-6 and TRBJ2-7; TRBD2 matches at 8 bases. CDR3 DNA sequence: TGTGCCAGCAGCTTGGCGACTAGCGATTTCCACGAGCAGTACTTC. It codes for CASSLATSDFHEQYF.